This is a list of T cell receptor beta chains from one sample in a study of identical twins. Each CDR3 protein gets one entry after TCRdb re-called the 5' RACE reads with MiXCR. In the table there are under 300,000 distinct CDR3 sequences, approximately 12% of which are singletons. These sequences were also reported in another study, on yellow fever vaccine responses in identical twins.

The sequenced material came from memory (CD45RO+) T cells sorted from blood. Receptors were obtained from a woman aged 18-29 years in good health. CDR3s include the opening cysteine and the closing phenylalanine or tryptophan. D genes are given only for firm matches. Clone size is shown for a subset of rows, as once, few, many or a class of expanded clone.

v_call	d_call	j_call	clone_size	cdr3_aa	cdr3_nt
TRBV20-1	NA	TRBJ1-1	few	CSATRMGTEAFF	TGCAGTGCTACTCGCATGGGGACTGAAGCTTTCTTT
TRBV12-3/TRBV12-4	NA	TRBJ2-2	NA	CASSPSGRRNTGELFF	TGTGCCAGCAGCCCATCGGGACGCCGGAACACCGGGGAGCTGTTTTTT
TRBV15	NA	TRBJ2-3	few	CATSRDRPHTDTQYF	TGTGCCACCAGCAGAGACCGACCGCACACAGATACGCAGTATTTT
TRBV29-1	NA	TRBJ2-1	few	CSVGRFSYNEQFF	TGCAGCGTGGGACGGTTCTCCTACAATGAGCAGTTCTTC
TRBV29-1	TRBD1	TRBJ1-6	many	CSVRVAQGGNSPLHF	TGCAGCGTTCGGGTGGCACAGGGGGGGAATTCACCCCTCCACTTT
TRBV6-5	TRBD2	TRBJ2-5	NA	CASSSFSLSGRAEETQYF	TGTGCCAGCAGTTCCTTCTCACTTAGCGGGAGGGCTGAAGAGACCCAGTACTTC
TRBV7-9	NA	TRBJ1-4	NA	CASSLAGEGKLFF	TGTGCCAGCAGCTTAGCGGGGGAGGGAAAACTGTTTTTT
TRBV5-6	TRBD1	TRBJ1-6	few	CASSLAKGTVSPLHF	TGTGCCAGCAGCTTGGCCAAGGGGACAGTTTCACCCCTCCACTTT
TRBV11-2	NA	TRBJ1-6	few	CASSPTVLPSSPLHF	TGTGCCAGCAGCCCGACGGTCCTCCCCAGTTCACCCCTCCACTTT
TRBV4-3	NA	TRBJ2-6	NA	CASSQDISGGANVLTF	TGCGCCAGCAGCCAAGATATTAGTGGCGGGGCCAACGTCCTGACTTTC
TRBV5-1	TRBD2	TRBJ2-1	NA	CASSPVRASGNNEQFF	TGCGCCAGCAGCCCGGTGCGGGCTAGCGGGAACAATGAGCAGTTCTTC
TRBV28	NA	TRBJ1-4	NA	CASNLRGLANEKLFF	TGTGCCAGCAATTTAAGGGGGTTGGCTAATGAAAAACTGTTTTTT
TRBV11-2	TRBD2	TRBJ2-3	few	CASSFASGITDTQYF	TGTGCCAGCAGCTTCGCTAGCGGAATCACAGATACGCAGTATTTT
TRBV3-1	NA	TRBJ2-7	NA	CASSPLQLEGEQYF	TGTGCCAGCAGCCCTCTACAGCTCGAAGGCGAGCAGTACTTC
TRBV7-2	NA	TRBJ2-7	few	CASSLITGGYEQYF	TGTGCCAGCAGCTTAATTACCGGAGGCTACGAGCAGTACTTC
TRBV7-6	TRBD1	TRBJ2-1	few	CASSQFVSGQLNEQFF	TGTGCCAGCAGCCAATTCGTGTCGGGACAGTTAAATGAGCAGTTCTTC
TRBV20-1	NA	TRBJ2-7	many	CSARVTEIYEQYF	TGCAGTGCTAGAGTCACTGAAATATACGAGCAGTACTTC
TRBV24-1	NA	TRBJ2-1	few	CATSGLSRHEQFF	TGTGCCACCAGTGGTCTTAGCCGCCATGAGCAGTTCTTC
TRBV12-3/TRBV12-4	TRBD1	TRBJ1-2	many	CASSPRTGNNYGYTF	TGTGCCAGCAGTCCCAGGACAGGGAATAACTATGGCTACACCTTC
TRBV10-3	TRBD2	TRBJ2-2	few	CAISGTSGGSNTGELFF	TGTGCCATCAGTGGGACTAGCGGGGGGTCGAACACCGGGGAGCTGTTTTTT
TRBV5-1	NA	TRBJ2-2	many	CASSFDGATGELFF	TGCGCCAGCAGCTTCGACGGGGCCACCGGGGAGCTGTTTTTT
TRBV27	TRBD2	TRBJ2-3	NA	CASSFWGSGKGDTQYF	TGTGCCAGCAGTTTTTGGGGTAGCGGGAAGGGGGATACGCAGTATTTT
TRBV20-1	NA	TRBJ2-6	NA	CSARTPGTGANVLTF	TGCAGTGCTAGAACCCCAGGGACTGGGGCCAACGTCCTGACTTTC
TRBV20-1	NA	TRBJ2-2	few	CSASRSAGELFF	TGCAGTGCTAGTAGGTCGGCCGGGGAGCTGTTTTTT
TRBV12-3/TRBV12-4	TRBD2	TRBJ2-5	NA	CASSPNLGGDQETQYF	TGTGCCAGCAGCCCTAACCTTGGGGGGGACCAAGAGACCCAGTACTTC
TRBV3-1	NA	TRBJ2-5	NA	CASTLLAGQETQYF	TGTGCCAGCACGCTATTGGCGGGACAAGAGACCCAGTACTTC
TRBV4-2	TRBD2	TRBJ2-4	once	CASSQGLAPLLAKNIQYF	TGTGCCAGCAGCCAGGGACTAGCGCCGCTACTAGCCAAAAACATTCAGTACTTC
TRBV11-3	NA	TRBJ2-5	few	CASSPVVGTQYF	TGTGCCAGCAGCCCAGTGGTGGGGACCCAGTACTTC
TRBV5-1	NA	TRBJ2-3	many	CASSLVGDTQYF	TGCGCCAGCAGCTTGGTGGGGGATACGCAGTATTTT
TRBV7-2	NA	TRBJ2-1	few	CASSISFRGVSYNEQFF	TGTGCCAGCAGCATCAGCTTCAGGGGAGTATCCTACAATGAGCAGTTCTTC
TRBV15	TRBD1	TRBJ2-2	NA	CATSRVRTGLNTGELFF	TGTGCCACCAGCAGAGTGAGGACAGGGCTGAACACCGGGGAGCTGTTTTTT
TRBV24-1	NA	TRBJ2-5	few	CATSEPGPYPIETQYF	TGTGCCACCAGTGAACCGGGACCGTACCCGATAGAGACCCAGTACTTC
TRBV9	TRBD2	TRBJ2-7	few	CASSVASSGRNEQYF	TGTGCCAGCAGCGTAGCGTCTAGCGGGAGAAACGAGCAGTACTTC
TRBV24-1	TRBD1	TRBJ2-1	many	CATSKTGADEQFF	TGTGCCACCAGCAAGACAGGGGCCGATGAGCAGTTCTTC
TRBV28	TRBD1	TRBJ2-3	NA	CASSSTGVLNTDTQYF	TGTGCCAGCAGTTCTACAGGGGTGCTAAACACAGATACGCAGTATTTT
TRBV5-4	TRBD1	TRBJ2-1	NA	CASSFYQGANYNEQFF	TGTGCCAGCAGCTTTTACCAGGGGGCTAACTACAATGAGCAGTTCTTC
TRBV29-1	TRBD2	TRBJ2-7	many	CSVTGLAGDYSSYEQYF	TGCAGCGTAACGGGACTAGCGGGAGATTATAGCTCCTACGAGCAGTACTTC
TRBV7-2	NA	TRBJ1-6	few	CASSLAGTSRQPPLHF	TGTGCCAGCAGCTTAGCTGGGACGTCTCGACAGCCACCCCTCCACTTT
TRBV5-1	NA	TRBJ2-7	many	CASSLDEHPEQYF	TGCGCCAGCAGCTTGGATGAGCATCCCGAGCAGTACTTC
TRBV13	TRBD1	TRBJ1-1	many	CASRDRGDLNTEAFF	TGTGCCAGTCGAGACAGGGGGGATTTGAACACTGAAGCTTTCTTT
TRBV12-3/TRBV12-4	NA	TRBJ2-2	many	CASSFTRAGELFF	TGTGCCAGCAGTTTTACCAGGGCCGGGGAGCTGTTTTTT
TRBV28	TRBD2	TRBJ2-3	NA	CASSWTSGRGADTQYF	TGTGCCAGCAGCTGGACTAGCGGGAGAGGAGCAGATACGCAGTATTTT
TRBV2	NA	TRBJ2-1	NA	CASSDLGGNEQFF	TGTGCCAGCAGTGATCTGGGCGGGAATGAGCAGTTCTTC
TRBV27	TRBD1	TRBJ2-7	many	CASGGTGRAYEQYF	TGTGCCAGCGGAGGGACAGGGAGGGCCTACGAGCAGTACTTC
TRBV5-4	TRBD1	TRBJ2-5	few	CASSLWDRVETQYF	TGTGCCAGCAGCCTATGGGACAGGGTTGAGACCCAGTACTTC
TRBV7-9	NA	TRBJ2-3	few	CASSLVQVLRTDTQYF	TGTGCCAGCAGCTTAGTCCAGGTTCTACGGACAGATACGCAGTATTTT
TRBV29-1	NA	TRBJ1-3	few	CSVARGNTIYF	TGCAGCGTTGCCAGGGGAAACACCATATATTTT
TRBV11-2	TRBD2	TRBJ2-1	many	CASSLAGLAAGNEQFF	TGTGCCAGCAGCTTAGCCGGACTAGCGGCTGGCAATGAGCAGTTCTTC
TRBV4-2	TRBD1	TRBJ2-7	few	CASSQPNPGTGADEQYF	TGTGCCAGCAGCCAGCCGAACCCCGGGACAGGGGCCGACGAGCAGTACTTC
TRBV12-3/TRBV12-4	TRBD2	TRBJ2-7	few	CASSLRTSAYEQYF	TGTGCCAGCAGTCTTAGGACTAGCGCCTACGAGCAGTACTTC
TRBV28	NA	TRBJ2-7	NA	CASSSYSGSYEQYF	TGTGCCAGCAGTTCGTATAGCGGATCCTACGAGCAGTACTTC
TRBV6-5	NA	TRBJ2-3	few	CASSYYRTADTQYF	TGTGCCAGCAGTTACTACCGGACGGCAGATACGCAGTATTTT
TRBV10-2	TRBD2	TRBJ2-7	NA	CASKAGGSYEQYF	TGCGCCAGCAAAGCGGGAGGCTCCTACGAGCAGTACTTC
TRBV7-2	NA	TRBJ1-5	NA	CASSLAGGREQPQHF	TGTGCCAGCAGCTTAGCGGGAGGGAGGGAGCAGCCCCAGCATTTT
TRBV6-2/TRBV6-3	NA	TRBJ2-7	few	CASSRDGEGVYEQYF	TGTGCCAGCAGCAGGGACGGAGAAGGGGTCTACGAGCAGTACTTC
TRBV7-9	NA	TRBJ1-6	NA	CASSLEEGHPLHF	TGTGCCAGCAGCTTAGAGGAGGGACATCCCCTCCACTTT
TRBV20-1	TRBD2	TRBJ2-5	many	CSATTSGRETQYF	TGCAGTGCCACTACTAGCGGGAGGGAGACCCAGTACTTC
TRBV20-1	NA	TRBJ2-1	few	CSARSQGAGGTHNEQFF	TGCAGTGCTCGCTCTCAGGGGGCGGGGGGGACCCACAATGAGCAGTTCTTC